Below are 27 T cell receptor beta chains sequenced from a single sample in a study of blood T cell repertoires in COVID-19. Repertoires were generated with immunoSEQ multiplex PCR, while TCRdb's copy carries only in-frame clones and drops some. The data show approximately 340,000 clones, 91% seen once. Sequencing input: PBMCs or T cells enriched from blood (not recorded which). These receptors were collected from a woman between 35 and 50 years old who had been exposed to COVID-19.

CDR3 nucleotides: TGTGCCAGCAGCGCCGGACAGGGGAGGAACGAGCAGTACTTC. This codes for CASSAGQGRNEQYF. The chain recombines TRBV5-4 with TRBJ2-7; TRBD1 aligns across 9 bases. The V gene's germline CDR1 is SGHNT and CDR2 YYREEE (reference sequence). The CDR3 is 14 amino acids. Trimming removed 4 bases from V and 5 bases from J; junction bases left unmatched: 7.

The V call is TRBV5-1, the J call TRBJ1-1, with 7 nucleotides matching TRBD1. CDR3 size: 15 residues. Trimming cost V 4 bases and J 2 bases; bases outside gene matches: 8. Germline CDR1 reads SGHRS; CDR2 reads YFSETQ. CDR3 DNA: TGCGCCAGCAGCCAGACAGGGCTTCTCAACACTGAAGCTTTCTTT. Its translation: CASSQTGLLNTEAFF.

The V call is TRBV5-4, the J call TRBJ1-1, with 8 nucleotides matching TRBD1. CDR3 length: 14 amino acids. Germline V gene sequence: CDR1 SGHNT, CDR2 YYREEE (reference sequence). Losses at the gene ends were 4 bases for V and 4 bases for J; bases not matched to a gene: 6. The CDR3 loop reads CASSLDRVVTEAFF. The CDR3 DNA is TGTGCCAGCAGCCTGGACAGGGTGGTCACTGAAGCTTTCTTT.

The chain joins TRBV27 to TRBJ1-2, with 9 bases matching TRBD1. There are 16 residues in the CDR3. With V trimmed by 7 bases and J by 4 bases, 13 bases remained unmatched. Germline CDR1 reads MNHEY; CDR2 reads SMNVEV (reference sequence). This chain's CDR3 is CASTKLGGTGSYGYTF. For the CDR3, the DNA is TGTGCCAGCACAAAACTCGGTGGGACAGGGTCCTATGGCTACACCTTC.

The chain recombines TRBV7-9 with TRBJ2-7, with a tentative D call TRBD2 (5 bases). The CDR3 is 13 amino acids. Trimming removed 4 bases at V and 7 bases at J, with 14 bases between. The V gene's germline CDR1 is SEHNR and CDR2 FQNEAQ (reference sequence). The CDR3 nucleotides read TGTGCCAGCAGCTCGGAGAGGGCCCTGGAGCAGTACTTC. Amino acid sequence: CASSSERALEQYF.

The CDR3 DNA sequence: TGTGCCACCAGTGATTCTGGACAGGGAAGGCCCTACGAGCAGTACTTC. Protein sequence: CATSDSGQGRPYEQYF. V and J are TRBV24-1 and TRBJ2-7, with 8 nucleotides matching TRBD1. Trimming removed 2 bases from V and 2 bases from J; junction bases left unmatched: 7. Germline lookup yields CDR1 KGHDR and CDR2 SFDVKD. CDR3 length equals 16 residues.

The CDR3 spells CASSGHAIDTEAFF. The CDR3 bases are TGTGCCAGCAGCGGACACGCGATTGACACTGAAGCTTTCTTT. V usage is TRBV9 and J usage is TRBJ1-1, with D uncertain. V lost 3 bases and J 3 bases, leaving 12 bases between the germline ends. Germline CDR1 and CDR2: SGDLS and YYNGEE. The CDR3 spans 14 residues.

The chain recombines TRBV6-1 with TRBJ1-2; TRBD1 is a possible D gene (6 bases). The CDR3 loop spans 14 amino acids. The V gene's germline CDR1 is MNHNS and CDR2 SASEGT. V gave up 0 bases and J gave up 8 bases, with 13 bases separating them. CDR3 bases: TGTGCCAGCAGTGAAGCTGGGGGCGCCTTGGGCTACACCTTC. The encoded protein is CASSEAGGALGYTF.

J is TRBJ1-2 and V is TRBV14; 8 nucleotides agree with TRBD1. With V trimmed by 4 bases and J by 8 bases, 9 bases remained unmatched. The CDR3 consists of 14 residues. CDR1 SGHDN and CDR2 FVKESK come from the germline V gene. CDR3 nucleotide sequence: TGTGCCAGCAGCCCTCAGGGGGCCCCTGGGGGCTACACCTTC. Translation gives CASSPQGAPGGYTF.

J is TRBJ1-3 and V is TRBV15; no firm D call. Germline loops: CDR1 LNHNV, CDR2 YYDKDF (reference sequence). The ends were cut back, 8 bases at V and 0 bases at J, with 8 bases in the middle. The CDR3 extends over 13 amino acids. CDR3 nucleotide sequence: TGTGCCACCCGTCCAGACTCTGGAAACACCATATATTTT. It encodes CATRPDSGNTIYF.

This chain connects TRBV18 to TRBJ1-2; TRBD1 might be the D (5 bases). Looked up from germline, CDR1 is KGHSH and CDR2 is LQKENI. V lost 4 bases and J 3 bases, leaving 9 bases between the germline ends. This CDR3 has 13 residues. CDR3 loop: CASSQDTYYGYTF. DNA for the CDR3: TGTGCCAGCTCACAGGACACATACTATGGCTACACCTTC.

CDR3 sequence reads: CASSSSSSAGEQFF. CDR3 sequence (DNA): TGTGCCAGCAGCTCCTCATCTAGCGCCGGGGAGCAGTTCTTC. The chain carries TRBV7-9 and TRBJ2-1; D is possibly TRBD2 (6 bases). Germline CDR1 is SEHNR and CDR2 is FQNEAQ (reference sequence). The CDR3 loop spans 14 amino acids. V was trimmed by 4 bases and J by 10 bases, leaving 17 bases between them.

V is TRBV13 and J is TRBJ2-7; TRBD1 matches 8 bases. There are 15 residues in the CDR3. V shed 5 bases, J shed 7 bases, and the junction held 13 bases outside the gene matches. The germline gives CDR1 PRHDT, CDR2 FYEKMQ (reference sequence). The CDR3: CASSPLDRGAREQYF. The CDR3 region has the DNA TGTGCCAGCAGCCCCCTTGACAGGGGTGCTAGAGAGCAGTACTTC.

This sequence joins TRBV6-5 and TRBJ1-5; TRBD1 matches at 7 bases. Looked up from germline, CDR1 is MNHEY and CDR2 is SVGAGI. The CDR3 totals 14 residues. V lost 6 bases and J lost 7; bases outside the gene matches: 9. The CDR3 reads CASRRQGAGQPQHF. CDR3 DNA: TGTGCCAGCAGACGACAGGGTGCAGGGCAGCCCCAGCATTTT.

J is TRBJ2-5 and V is TRBV6-5, with 8 bases aligning to TRBD2. The CDR3 covers 14 residues. Germline lookup yields CDR1 MNHEY and CDR2 SVGAGI. The ends lost 2 bases at V and 3 bases at J; junction bases unmatched: 2. The CDR3 bases are TGTGCCAGCAGTTACCGACTAGCGAAAGAGACCCAGTACTTC. Translation gives CASSYRLAKETQYF.

This clone was observed a single time. The V and J genes are TRBV12-3 or TRBV12-4 and TRBJ1-2, with D possibly matching TRBD1 (5 bases). The germline V and J ends were trimmed by 5 bases and 4 bases, with 11 bases remaining between them. The length of the CDR3 is 13 residues. DNA for the CDR3: TGTGCCAGCAGTCATACAGGTCCCTATGGCTACACCTTC. Translated: CASSHTGPYGYTF.

The chain recombines TRBV7-3 with TRBJ2-6; 8 bases line up with TRBD1. J lost 4 bases, V lost 0 bases, and 8 bases had no gene match. The CDR3 sequence is 18 residues long. CDR1 is SGHTA, CDR2 FQGTGA, per germline. For the CDR3, the DNA is TGTGCCAGCAGCTTAACTTCTGGCCAGGGGGCGGGGGCCAACGTCCTGACTTTC. The encoded protein is CASSLTSGQGAGANVLTF.

The rearrangement joins TRBV15 to TRBJ1-2; tentative D call: TRBD1 (6 bases). Trimming pared 0 bases from V and 4 bases from J, leaving 12 bases between. CDR1 is LNHNV and CDR2 is YYDKDF in the germline V gene (reference sequence). The CDR3 has 15 amino acids. The DNA of the CDR3 is TGTGCCACCAGCAGAGATCCAGGGGATAGCTATGGCTACACCTTC. Protein: CATSRDPGDSYGYTF. The variable domain in full, completed from reference TRBV15 and TRBJ1-2, reads DAMVIQNPRYQVTQFGKPVTLSCSQTLNHNVMYWYQQKSSQAPKLLFHYYDKDFNNEADTPDNFQSRRPNTSFCFLDIRSPGLGDTAMYLCATSRDPGDSYGYTFGSGTRLTVV.

The rearrangement uses TRBV27 and TRBJ1-2; D not certain. CDR1 is MNHEY, CDR2 SMNVEV, per germline (reference sequence). The CDR3 is 13 residues long. Deletions cut 9 bases from V and 8 bases from J, with 19 bases between. CDR3 nucleotides: TGTGCCAGTGTACTCCAAGTGGTCGGGGGCTACACCTTC. Translation: CASVLQVVGGYTF.

The CDR3 DNA is TGTGCCAGCACCCCCCGATTGAGAGACAGGGACCCTAAGCAGTTCTTC. Translated, it gives CASTPRLRDRDPKQFF. This rearrangement joins TRBV7-9 to TRBJ2-1, with TRBD1 matching 7 bases. Germline-derived CDR1 and CDR2 are SEHNR and FQNEAQ (reference sequence). V shed 7 bases, J shed 11 bases, and the junction held 20 bases outside the gene matches. The CDR3 extends over 16 amino acids. The full variable domain, completed using reference TRBV7-9 and TRBJ2-1, is DTGVSQNPRHKITKRGQNVTFRCDPISEHNRLYWYRQTLGQGPEFLTYFQNEAQLEKSRLLSDRFSAERPKGSFSTLEIQRTEQGDSAMYLCASTPRLRDRDPKQFFGPGTRLTVL.

The chain combines TRBV11-2 with TRBJ1-4; 7 nucleotides match TRBD1. Trimming removed 4 bases from V and 4 bases from J; junction bases left unmatched: 9. CDR3 length: 16 amino acids. Germline loops: CDR1 SGHAT, CDR2 FQNNGV. In nucleotides, the CDR3 is TGTGCCAGCAGCTCTCGCCGGACAGGAAATAATGAAAAACTGTTTTTT. Amino acid sequence: CASSSRRTGNNEKLFF.

The chain has TRBV7-3 and TRBJ1-3; possibly TRBD1 for D (5 bases). V dropped 5 bases and J dropped 0 bases, with 11 bases sitting between them. There are 15 residues in the CDR3. Germline lookup yields CDR1 SGHTA and CDR2 FQGTGA. The CDR3 nucleotides are TGTGCCAGCAGCCGCGACGGGGGCTCTGGAAACACCATATATTTT. Translating it yields CASSRDGGSGNTIYF.

V usage is TRBV9 and J usage is TRBJ2-1; tentatively, D is TRBD2 (5 bases). Germline V gene lookup returns CDR1 SGDLS and CDR2 YYNGEE. The CDR3 sequence is 13 residues long. V was trimmed by 0 bases and J by 8 bases, leaving 9 bases between them. CDR3 protein: CASSVEAVDEQFF. The CDR3 DNA reads TGTGCCAGCAGCGTAGAAGCGGTAGATGAGCAGTTCTTC.

The chain has TRBV19 and TRBJ2-1; D perhaps matches TRBD1 (7 bases). V was clipped by 8 bases and J by 6 bases, with 14 bases between them. Germline V lookup: CDR1 LNHDA, CDR2 SQIVND (reference sequence). The CDR3 length is 13 residues. CDR3 DNA: TGTGCCAGTTCACACCAGGGGGGCAATGAGCAGTTCTTC. It specifies CASSHQGGNEQFF.

The chain recombines TRBV7-3 with TRBJ2-3; 9 bases line up with TRBD1. V was clipped by 2 bases and J by 3 bases; unmatched bases: 0. This CDR3 is built from 14 residues. Looked up from germline, CDR1 is SGHTA and CDR2 is FQGTGA. CDR3 residues: CASSLDRGTDTQYF. The DNA of the CDR3 is TGTGCCAGCAGCTTAGACAGGGGGACAGATACGCAGTATTTT. The variable domain in full, with the rest retrieved from reference TRBV7-3 and TRBJ2-3, is GAGVSQTPSNKVTEKGKYVELRCDPISGHTALYWYRQSLGQGPEFLIYFQGTGAADDSGLPNDRFFAVRPEGSVSTLKIQRTERGDSAVYLCASSLDRGTDTQYFGPGTRLTVL.

J is TRBJ1-3 and V is TRBV13, with D unresolved. Germline V gives CDR1 PRHDT, CDR2 FYEKMQ (reference sequence). The CDR3 sequence is 15 residues long. Trimming pared 5 bases from V and 0 bases from J, leaving 11 bases between. Here the CDR3 reads CASSEGLRSGNTIYF. In DNA, the CDR3 is TGTGCCAGCAGCGAAGGACTCCGCTCTGGAAACACCATATATTTT.

This chain links TRBV5-8 with TRBJ1-1, with a tentative D call TRBD1 (5 bases). Germline loops: CDR1 SGHTS, CDR2 YDEGEE. This CDR3 region has 14 residues. Trimming took off 4 bases at V and 4 bases at J, with 14 bases between the two ends. The chain's CDR3 is CASSPWGGGTEAFF. CDR3 bases: TGTGCCAGCAGCCCGTGGGGCGGCGGCACTGAAGCTTTCTTT.